This TCR beta chain derives from a study of cytomegalovirus exposure and HLA in healthy donors. About the research overall: From HLA-typed donors, an early data release held tens of millions of unique TCRs. Study outcomes and limitations: As was reported, the classifier diagnosed cytomegalovirus status with high specificity and sensitivity. In a later analysis, HLA-C alleles had the fewest associated TCRs, DRB1 alleles the most. In a later analysis, an Asian-associated ancestry cluster reportedly showed fewer N-insertions than the roughly 730-donor mean.

PCR amplification relied on 60 Vbeta primers (plus 13 Jbeta primers). Produced via immunoSEQ multiplex PCR; TCRdb's table is partial and in-frame only. The table lists about 140,000 clones, more than 75% of them singletons. V was clipped by 7 bases and J by 6 bases; unmatched bases: 13. CDR3 length: 15 residues. The sample holds one count of this clone. As yet, its antigen is unknown. This TCR was sampled from a male donor in good health and CMV-seronegative. The source material was PBMCs. The chain uses TRBV23-1 and TRBJ2-5; 8 nucleotides line up with TRBD1. TRBV23-1 carries the ORF label, with uncertain function. The CDR3 reads CASTSSPGGGKTQYF. The CDR3 nucleotides are TGCGCCAGCACCTCCTCCCCAGGGGGCGGAAAGACCCAGTACTTC.